This T cell receptor (beta chain) was sequenced during a study of blood T cells in healthy people across ages. Study context: About one barcoded beta molecule per two T cells was captured by template switching.

General study findings and limits: TCR beta diversity per million T cells fell roughly linearly with age.

It was with a sample-barcoded 5' primer and a J-beta primer mix that a second PCR of about 7 to 12 cycles was run. In TCRdb, the 5' RACE reads were re-called with MiXCR into one record per CDR3 protein. The sample lists approximately 1,000,000 distinct CDR3 sequences; roughly two fifths were seen once. Of note for this clonotype: Its antigen is not identified.

This CDR3 contains 18 residues. Germline CDR1 is MNHEY and CDR2 is SVGEGT. Input material: blood. The receptor's source is a man aged 18 to 30 in good health. The chain joins TRBV6-2 or TRBV6-3 to TRBJ2-1; the match to TRBD2 covers 13 bases. The tail of the sequence fits TRBJ2-7 better, so the J call may be wrong. For the CDR3, the DNA is TGTGCCAGCAGTTACACGGGACTAGCGGGGTCCTCCTACAATGAGCAGTACTTC. It translates to CASSYTGLAGSSYNEQYF.